Following are 25 T cell receptor beta chains from one sample sequenced in a study of CD8 T cells in Susac syndrome. An input of roughly 0.5 to 1 ug of RNA was subjected to reverse transcription using random hexamers. One entry per CDR3 protein results from TCRdb running MiXCR on the immunoSEQ multiplex PCR reads. The sample includes approximately 210,000 distinct CDR3 sequences, roughly 96% of them seen just once. Sequenced: CD4+ T cells from PBMCs. These receptors were collected from a human donor with multiple sclerosis.

The CDR3 reads CASSPGQNNEKLFF. The CDR3 DNA reads TGTGCCAGCTCACCAGGACAGAATAATGAAAAACTGTTTTTT. The chain carries TRBV18 and TRBJ1-4, with D perhaps TRBD1 (6 bases). This CDR3 comprises 14 residues. Between the trimmed V and J ends, which lost 2 bases and 4 bases, there was a span of 8 bases. Germline V gene sequence: CDR1 KGHSH, CDR2 LQKENI. The full variable domain, completed using reference TRBV18 and TRBJ1-4, is NAGVMQNPRHLVRRRGQEARLRCSPMKGHSHVYWYRQLPEEGLKFMVYLQKENIIDESGMPKERFSAEFPKEGPSILRIQQVVRGDSAAYFCASSPGQNNEKLFFGSGTQLSVL.

The chain uses TRBV29-1 and TRBJ1-5, with 8 bases lining up with TRBD1. The CDR3 is 14 residues long. CDR1 is SQVTM and CDR2 is ANQGSEA in the germline V gene. J gave up 4 bases and V 7 bases, and 9 bases lay outside the gene matches. The CDR3 loop is CSATETGANQPQHF. The CDR3 DNA sequence: TGCAGCGCTACCGAGACAGGGGCTAATCAGCCCCAGCATTTT.

CDR3 nucleotides: TGTGCCAGCAGTCGGGGACAGATGAGCAATCAGCCCCAGCATTTT. Amino acids: CASSRGQMSNQPQHF. The chain employs TRBV2 and TRBJ1-5, with 7 bases that match TRBD1. The CDR3 totals 15 residues. Germline CDR1 SNHLY, CDR2 FYNNEI. Trimming cost V 5 bases and J 1 base; bases outside gene matches: 5.

The chain joins TRBV24-1 to TRBJ2-1; D call uncertain. CDR1 KGHDR and CDR2 SFDVKD come from the germline V gene. The CDR3 extends over 15 amino acids. Trimming removed 5 bases from V and 5 bases from J, with 15 bases in between. The CDR3 here is CATSGGKIGNNEQFF. Written as DNA, the CDR3 is TGTGCCACCAGTGGGGGAAAGATAGGGAACAATGAGCAGTTCTTC.

The genes are TRBV28 and TRBJ2-5; D call uncertain. The CDR3 is 14 amino acids. V was cut by 3 bases and J by 9 bases, with 17 bases left in between. Germline CDR1 and CDR2: MDHEN and SYDVKM. DNA for the CDR3: TGTGCCAGCAGTTTCTCAAGGACCGGTGGGTCCCAGTACTTC. Its protein is CASSFSRTGGSQYF.

V usage is TRBV5-6 and J usage is TRBJ2-2; no firm D call. The V and J ends lost 2 bases and 3 bases respectively, with 5 bases between them. This CDR3 has 13 residues. From germline, CDR1 is SGHDT and CDR2 YYEEEE. The CDR3 DNA reads as TGTGCCAGCAGCTTCGGGTACACCGGGGAGCTGTTTTTT. Translated: CASSFGYTGELFF.

The chain has TRBV12-3 or TRBV12-4 and TRBJ1-2, with D possibly TRBD1 on 5 matching bases. The CDR3 is 13 residues long. The V gene lost 3 bases and the J gene lost 7 bases, with 12 bases spanning the gap. CDR3 sequence reads: CASSFWGLGGYTF. CDR3 nucleotides: TGTGCCAGCAGTTTCTGGGGCTTAGGTGGCTACACCTTC.

The chain couples TRBV11-2 to TRBJ2-7; weak D call: TRBD1 (6 bases). The CDR3 sequence is 13 residues long. The germline V gene has CDR1 SGHAT and CDR2 FQNNGV. The V end lost 5 bases, the J end lost 5 bases, and 13 bases lay between the germline ends. The CDR3 DNA follows: TGTGCCAGCAGCCTAATTGGACAGAACGAGCAGTACTTC. Encoded protein: CASSLIGQNEQYF.

This rearrangement joins TRBV3-1 to TRBJ2-1; possible D gene TRBD2, 6 bases. Germline V gene sequence: CDR1 LGHDT, CDR2 YNNKEL (reference sequence). There are 15 residues in the CDR3. Between the trimmed V and J ends, which lost 0 bases and 7 bases, there was a span of 13 bases. This CDR3 reads CASSQDTGSQNEQFF. The CDR3 bases are TGTGCCAGCAGCCAAGATACCGGGAGTCAAAATGAGCAGTTCTTC.

A single count supports this clonotype. The chain recombines TRBV5-4 with TRBJ2-3; D perhaps matches TRBD2 (5 bases). Germline assignment: CDR1 SGHNT and CDR2 YYREEE (reference sequence). V gave up 4 bases and J gave up 0 bases, with 21 bases separating them. The CDR3 extends over 18 amino acids. The DNA for the CDR3 is TGTGCCAGCAGCCCCCCATGGGCTAGCAGAGAAAGCACAGATACGCAGTATTTT. Translated: CASSPPWASRESTDTQYF.

This rearrangement joins TRBV7-2 to TRBJ1-5; D call uncertain. In germline, CDR1 is SGHTA, CDR2 FQGNSA. The V gene lost 2 bases and the J gene lost 5 bases, with 13 bases spanning the gap. This CDR3 contains 15 residues. In DNA, the CDR3 is TGTGCCAGCAGCTTACTCTTTCCCGGGGATCAGCCCCAGCATTTT. Protein product: CASSLLFPGDQPQHF. The full variable domain, rest sourced from reference TRBV7-2 and TRBJ1-5, is GAGVSQSPSNKVTEKGKDVELRCDPISGHTALYWYRQSLGQGLEFLIYFQGNSAPDKSGLPSDRFSAERTGGSVSTLTIQRTQQEDSAVYLCASSLLFPGDQPQHFGDGTRLSIL.

This clonotype was seen a handful of times. As DNA, the CDR3 is TGTGCCAGCTCACCCTCGGAGACCCAGTACTTC. It translates to CASSPSETQYF. The J gene is TRBJ2-5, the V gene TRBV18; no definite D call. The CDR3 extends over 11 amino acids. The V gene lost 3 bases and the J gene lost 5 bases, with 4 bases spanning the gap. Germline CDR1 KGHSH, CDR2 LQKENI.

V is TRBV10-3 and J is TRBJ2-7; the match to TRBD1 covers 7 bases. CDR3 size: 16 residues. Trimming removed 4 bases from V and 4 bases from J; junction bases left unmatched: 13. The germline CDR1 and CDR2 sequences are ENHRY and SYGVKD. CDR3 sequence (DNA): TGTGCCATCAGTGTTCGGGAAACAGGGGCCGGTTACGAGCAGTACTTC. Its translation: CAISVRETGAGYEQYF.

V usage is TRBV11-2 and J usage is TRBJ1-4; 7 bases agree with TRBD1. Losses at the gene ends were 5 bases for V and 8 bases for J; bases not matched to a gene: 8. This CDR3 contains 14 residues. CDR1 SGHAT and CDR2 FQNNGV come from the germline V gene. The CDR3 DNA follows: TGTGCCAGCAGCCCGGGACAGCTACGCGAAAAACTGTTTTTT. It codes for CASSPGQLREKLFF.

J is TRBJ2-2 and V is TRBV27; TRBD1 aligns across 7 bases. V gave up 8 bases and J gave up 6 bases; unmatched junction bases: 12. The CDR3 consists of 15 residues. In germline, CDR1 is MNHEY, CDR2 SMNVEV (reference sequence). CDR3 sequence: CASRYGRGLPGELFF. In DNA, the CDR3 is TGTGCCAGCCGGTATGGCAGGGGGTTGCCCGGGGAGCTGTTTTTT.

This sequence joins TRBV15 and TRBJ2-3; no reliable D call. V was shortened by 5 bases and J by 4 bases, with 13 bases between the two germline ends. CDR3 size: 14 residues. The germline V gene encodes CDR1 LNHNV and CDR2 YYDKDF (reference sequence). The CDR3: CATSGVRRSDTQYF. The CDR3, as DNA: TGTGCCACCAGCGGAGTCAGGAGATCAGATACGCAGTATTTT.

The chain uses TRBV6-5 and TRBJ1-2; 8 nucleotides line up with TRBD1. The CDR3 covers 15 residues. The junction had 9 bases not matched to a gene; V was cut back by 2 bases and J by 7 bases. Looked up from germline, CDR1 is MNHEY and CDR2 is SVGAGI. The CDR3 region has the DNA TGTGCCAGCAGTTACGACAGGGGAATAATAGGTGGCTACACCTTC. Translated: CASSYDRGIIGGYTF.

V is TRBV20-1 and J is TRBJ1-4; 9 bases map to TRBD1. V shed 5 bases, J shed 7 bases, and the junction held 5 bases outside the gene matches. The CDR3 is 13 residues long. CDR1 DFQATT and CDR2 SNEGSKA come from the germline V gene (reference sequence). This chain's CDR3 is CSASGTGIEKLFF. The CDR3 DNA reads as TGCAGTGCTTCCGGGACAGGGATTGAAAAACTGTTTTTT.

The rearrangement uses TRBV9 and TRBJ1-1, with D maybe TRBD1 (5 bases). The CDR3 runs to 15 residues. Germline V gene lookup returns CDR1 SGDLS and CDR2 YYNGEE. The V end was cut by 0 bases, the J end by 4 bases, with 13 bases between. The CDR3 nucleotides are TGTGCCAGCAGCGTAGTGGCAGGGATGAGCACTGAAGCTTTCTTT. Translation: CASSVVAGMSTEAFF.

CDR3 nucleotide sequence: TGTGCCAGTAGTTCCCGGACAGGCTTGGAGACCCAGTACTTC. Translated: CASSSRTGLETQYF. The chain couples TRBV19 to TRBJ2-5; 7 nucleotides agree with TRBD1. The CDR3 loop spans 14 amino acids. Germline V lookup: CDR1 LNHDA, CDR2 SQIVND (reference sequence). Trimming at V came to 5 bases and at J to 5 bases, leaving 8 bases not matched to a gene.

A word on this clonotype: A junction end diverges from the germline sequence, so it may reflect a read error. This chain joins TRBV7-3 and TRBJ2-1; tentative D call: TRBD1 (6 bases). This CDR3 is 17 amino acids long. The germline CDR1 and CDR2 sequences are SGHTA and FQGTGA. As DNA, the CDR3 is TGTGCCAGCAGCCTAACGACAGGACCAACACTATACAATGAGCAGTTCTTC. As protein: CASSLTTGPTLYNEQFF.

The CDR3 loop reads CAWSPGLVRGEQFF. CDR3 DNA: TGTGCCTGGAGCCCGGGCCTCGTGAGGGGTGAGCAGTTCTTC. V usage is TRBV30 and J usage is TRBJ2-1; D tentatively fits TRBD1 or TRBD2 (5 bases each). The V end lost 3 bases, the J end lost 9 bases, and 18 bases lay between the germline ends. CDR3 length: 14 amino acids. CDR1 is GTSNPN, CDR2 SVGIG, per germline (reference sequence).

The chain carries TRBV20-1 and TRBJ1-2; D gene uncertain. CDR3 length equals 13 residues. The V gene lost 3 bases and the J gene lost 4 bases, with 12 bases spanning the gap. CDR1 is DFQATT and CDR2 is SNEGSKA in the germline V gene (reference sequence). CDR3 sequence (DNA): TGCAGTGCTAGGTTCGGGGTTGCCTATGGCTACACCTTC. Its protein product is CSARFGVAYGYTF.

The chain has TRBV6-1 and TRBJ1-5; perhaps TRBD1 as D (6 bases). This CDR3 has 19 residues. The germline gives CDR1 MNHNS, CDR2 SASEGT. Trimming left V 9 bases short and J 0 bases short, with 27 bases between. The CDR3 sequence is CASTPRDTNPLYSNQPQHF. The CDR3 region has the DNA TGTGCCAGTACACCCCGGGACACCAACCCCCTTTATAGCAATCAGCCCCAGCATTTT.

The genes are TRBV2 and TRBJ1-5, with D hard to call. This CDR3 region has 15 residues. Deletions cut 6 bases from V and 3 bases from J, with 15 bases between. Per germline, CDR1 SNHLY and CDR2 FYNNEI. DNA of the CDR3: TGTGCCAGCAGCAGAGGCACAACTTCCAATCAGCCCCAGCATTTT. This sequence encodes CASSRGTTSNQPQHF.